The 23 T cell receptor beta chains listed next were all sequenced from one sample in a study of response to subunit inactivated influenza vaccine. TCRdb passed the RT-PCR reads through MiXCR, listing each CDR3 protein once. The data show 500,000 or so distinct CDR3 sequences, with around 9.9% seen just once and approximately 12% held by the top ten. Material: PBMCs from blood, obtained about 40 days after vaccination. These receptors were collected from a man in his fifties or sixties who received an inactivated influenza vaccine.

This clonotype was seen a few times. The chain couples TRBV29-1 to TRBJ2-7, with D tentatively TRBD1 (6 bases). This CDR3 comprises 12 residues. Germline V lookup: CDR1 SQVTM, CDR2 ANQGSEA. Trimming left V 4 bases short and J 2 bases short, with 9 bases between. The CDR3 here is CSVAGGPYEQYF. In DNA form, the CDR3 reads TGCAGCGTTGCTGGGGGCCCCTACGAGCAGTACTTC.

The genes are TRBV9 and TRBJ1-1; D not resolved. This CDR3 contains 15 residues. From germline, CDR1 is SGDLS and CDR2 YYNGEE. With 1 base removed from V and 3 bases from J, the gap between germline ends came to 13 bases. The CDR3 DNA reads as TGTGCCAGCAGCGTAAACCAGGTCTTGGACACTGAAGCTTTCTTT. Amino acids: CASSVNQVLDTEAFF.

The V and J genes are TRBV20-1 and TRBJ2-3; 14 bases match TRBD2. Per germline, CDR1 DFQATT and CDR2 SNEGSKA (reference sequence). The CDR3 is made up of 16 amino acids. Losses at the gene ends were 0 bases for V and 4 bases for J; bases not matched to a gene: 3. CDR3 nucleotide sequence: TGCAGTGCTAGAGATCCGGGACTAGCGGGAGCAGATACGCAGTATTTT. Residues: CSARDPGLAGADTQYF.

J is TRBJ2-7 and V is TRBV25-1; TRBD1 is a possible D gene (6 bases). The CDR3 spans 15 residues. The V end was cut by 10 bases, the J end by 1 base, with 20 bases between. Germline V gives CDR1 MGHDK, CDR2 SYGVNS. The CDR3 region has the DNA TGTGCCACCGCCGCTTTGGACAGTTGGTCCTACGAGCAGTACTTC. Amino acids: CATAALDSWSYEQYF.

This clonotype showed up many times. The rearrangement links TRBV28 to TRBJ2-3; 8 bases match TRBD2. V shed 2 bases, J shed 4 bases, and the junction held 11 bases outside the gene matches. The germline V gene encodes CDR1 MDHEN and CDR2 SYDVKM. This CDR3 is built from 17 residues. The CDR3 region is CASSLTAVSGVADTQYF. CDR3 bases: TGTGCCAGCAGTTTAACAGCGGTTAGCGGGGTTGCAGATACGCAGTATTTT.

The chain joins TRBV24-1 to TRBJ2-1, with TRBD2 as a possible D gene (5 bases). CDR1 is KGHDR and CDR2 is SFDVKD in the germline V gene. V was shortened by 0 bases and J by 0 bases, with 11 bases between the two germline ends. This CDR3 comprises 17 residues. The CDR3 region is CATSDLPGESSYNEQFF. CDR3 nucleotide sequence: TGTGCCACCAGTGATTTGCCCGGGGAAAGCTCCTACAATGAGCAGTTCTTC.

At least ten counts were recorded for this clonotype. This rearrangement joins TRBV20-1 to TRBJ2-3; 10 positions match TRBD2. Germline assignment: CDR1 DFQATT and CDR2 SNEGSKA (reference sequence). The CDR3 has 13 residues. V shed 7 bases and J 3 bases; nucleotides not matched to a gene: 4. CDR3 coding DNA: TGCAGTGGGGTAGCGGGGGGTACAGATACGCAGTATTTT. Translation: CSGVAGGTDTQYF.

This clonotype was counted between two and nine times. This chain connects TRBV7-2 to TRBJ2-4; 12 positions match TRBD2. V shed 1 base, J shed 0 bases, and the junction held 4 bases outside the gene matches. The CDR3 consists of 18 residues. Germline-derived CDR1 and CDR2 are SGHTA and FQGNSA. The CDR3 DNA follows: TGTGCCAGCAGCTTAGGGCTAGCGGGGGGGCTAGCCAAAAACATTCAGTACTTC. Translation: CASSLGLAGGLAKNIQYF.

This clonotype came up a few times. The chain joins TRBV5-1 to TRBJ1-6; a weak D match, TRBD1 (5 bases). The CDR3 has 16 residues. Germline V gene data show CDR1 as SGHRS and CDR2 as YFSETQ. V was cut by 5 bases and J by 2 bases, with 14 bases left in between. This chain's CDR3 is CASRKGRAPYNSPLHF. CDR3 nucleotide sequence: TGCGCCAGCAGAAAGGGGAGGGCGCCCTATAATTCACCCCTCCACTTT.

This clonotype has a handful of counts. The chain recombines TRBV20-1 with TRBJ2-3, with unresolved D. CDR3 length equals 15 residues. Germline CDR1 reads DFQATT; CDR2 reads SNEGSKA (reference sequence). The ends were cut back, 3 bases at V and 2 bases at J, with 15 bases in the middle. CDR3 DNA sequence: TGCAGTGCTAGTTCCGGAGCCGGTTACACAGATACGCAGTATTTT. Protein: CSASSGAGYTDTQYF.

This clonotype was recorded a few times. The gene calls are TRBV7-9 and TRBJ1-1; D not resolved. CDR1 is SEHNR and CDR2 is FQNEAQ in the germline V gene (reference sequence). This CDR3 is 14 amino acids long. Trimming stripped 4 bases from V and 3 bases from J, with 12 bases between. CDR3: CASSSPPEDTEAFF. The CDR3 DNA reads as TGTGCCAGCAGCTCTCCCCCGGAGGACACTGAAGCTTTCTTT.

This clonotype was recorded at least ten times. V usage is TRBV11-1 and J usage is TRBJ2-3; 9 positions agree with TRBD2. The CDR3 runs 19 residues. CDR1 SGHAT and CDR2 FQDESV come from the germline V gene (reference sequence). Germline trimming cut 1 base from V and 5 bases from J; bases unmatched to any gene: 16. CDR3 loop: CASSLGLGLAGPVEDTQYF. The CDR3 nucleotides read TGTGCCAGCAGCTTAGGGTTGGGGCTAGCGGGACCCGTAGAAGATACGCAGTATTTT.

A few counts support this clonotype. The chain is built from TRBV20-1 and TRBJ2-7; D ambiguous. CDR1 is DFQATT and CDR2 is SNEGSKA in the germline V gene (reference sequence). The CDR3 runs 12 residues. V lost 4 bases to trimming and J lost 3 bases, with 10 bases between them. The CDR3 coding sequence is TGCAGTGCTAAGGCCTTTAACTACGAGCAGTACTTC. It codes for CSAKAFNYEQYF.

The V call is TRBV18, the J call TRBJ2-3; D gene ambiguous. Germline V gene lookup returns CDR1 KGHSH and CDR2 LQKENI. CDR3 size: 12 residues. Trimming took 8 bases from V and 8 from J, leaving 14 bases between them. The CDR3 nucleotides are TGTGCCAGCACCACACCTGGTCGTACGCAGTATTTT. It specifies CASTTPGRTQYF.

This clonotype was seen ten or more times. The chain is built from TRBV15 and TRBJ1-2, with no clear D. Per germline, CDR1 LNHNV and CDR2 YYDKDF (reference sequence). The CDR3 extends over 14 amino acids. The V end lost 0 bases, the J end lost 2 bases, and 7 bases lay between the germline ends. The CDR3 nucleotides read TGTGCCACCAGCAGAGATAAACAGAACTATGGCTACACCTTC. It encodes CATSRDKQNYGYTF. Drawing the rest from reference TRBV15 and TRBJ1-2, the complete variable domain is DAMVIQNPRYQVTQFGKPVTLSCSQTLNHNVMYWYQQKSSQAPKLLFHYYDKDFNNEADTPDNFQSRRPNTSFCFLDIRSPGLGDTAMYLCATSRDKQNYGYTFGSGTRLTVV.

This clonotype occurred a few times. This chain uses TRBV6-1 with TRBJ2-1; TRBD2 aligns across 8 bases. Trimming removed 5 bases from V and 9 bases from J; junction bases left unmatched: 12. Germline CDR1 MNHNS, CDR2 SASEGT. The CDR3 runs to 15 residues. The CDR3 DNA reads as TGTGCCAGCAGTCCCGGTTTAGCGGGATGGGTTGAGCAGTTCTTC. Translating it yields CASSPGLAGWVEQFF.

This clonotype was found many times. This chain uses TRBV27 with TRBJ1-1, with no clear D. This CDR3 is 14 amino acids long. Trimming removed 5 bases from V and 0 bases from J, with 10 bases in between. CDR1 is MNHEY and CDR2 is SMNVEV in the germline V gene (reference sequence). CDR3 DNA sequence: TGTGCCAGCAGTCGTCAAGGCTTGAACACTGAAGCTTTCTTT. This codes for CASSRQGLNTEAFF.

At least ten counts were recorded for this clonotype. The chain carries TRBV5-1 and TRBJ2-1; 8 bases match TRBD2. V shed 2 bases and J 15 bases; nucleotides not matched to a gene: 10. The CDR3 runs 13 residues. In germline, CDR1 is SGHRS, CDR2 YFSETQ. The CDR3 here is CASSLSGSSRWFF. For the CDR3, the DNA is TGCGCCAGCAGCTTAAGCGGGAGCTCAAGGTGGTTCTTC.

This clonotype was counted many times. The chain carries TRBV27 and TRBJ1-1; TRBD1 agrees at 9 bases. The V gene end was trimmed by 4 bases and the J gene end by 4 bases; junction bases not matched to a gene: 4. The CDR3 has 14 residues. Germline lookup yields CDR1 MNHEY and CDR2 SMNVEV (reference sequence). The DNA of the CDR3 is TGTGCCAGCAGTTGGGGACAGGGAGGCACTGAAGCTTTCTTT. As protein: CASSWGQGGTEAFF.

The CDR3: CASSESRSNTGELFF. The CDR3 DNA follows: TGTGCCAGCAGTGAAAGCAGATCGAACACCGGGGAGCTGTTTTTT. The chain carries TRBV2 and TRBJ2-2; no clear D. Per the germline V gene, CDR1 is SNHLY and CDR2 is FYNNEI. The CDR3 has 15 residues. V gave up 2 bases and J gave up 0 bases, with 7 bases separating them.

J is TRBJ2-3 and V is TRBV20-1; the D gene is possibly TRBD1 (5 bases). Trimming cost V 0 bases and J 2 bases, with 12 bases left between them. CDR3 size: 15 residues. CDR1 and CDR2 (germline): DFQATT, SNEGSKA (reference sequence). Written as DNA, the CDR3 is TGCAGTGCTAGAGATCTCGACAGAATCACAGATACGCAGTATTTT. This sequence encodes CSARDLDRITDTQYF.

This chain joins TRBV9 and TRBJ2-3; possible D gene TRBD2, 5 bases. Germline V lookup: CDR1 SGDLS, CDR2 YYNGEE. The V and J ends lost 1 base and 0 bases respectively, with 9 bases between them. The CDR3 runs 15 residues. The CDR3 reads CASSVRWTSTDTQYF. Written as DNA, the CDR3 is TGTGCCAGCAGCGTACGCTGGACTAGCACAGATACGCAGTATTTT. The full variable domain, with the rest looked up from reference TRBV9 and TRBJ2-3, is DSGVTQTPKHLITATGQRVTLRCSPRSGDLSVYWYQQSLDQGLQFLIQYYNGEERAKGNILERFSAQQFPDLHSELNLSSLELGDSALYFCASSVRWTSTDTQYFGPGTRLTVL.

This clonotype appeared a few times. The CDR3 DNA reads as TGTGCCAGCAGCTTAGCACAGGGTTTCACTGAAGCTTTCTTT. It translates to CASSLAQGFTEAFF. The chain combines TRBV7-2 with TRBJ1-1; D perhaps matches TRBD1 (6 bases). V was cut by 0 bases and J by 4 bases, with 9 bases left in between. The CDR3 extends over 14 amino acids. Per the germline V gene, CDR1 is SGHTA and CDR2 is FQGNSA. Combining the CDR3 with reference TRBV7-2 and TRBJ1-1 gives the whole variable domain GAGVSQSPSNKVTEKGKDVELRCDPISGHTALYWYRQSLGQGLEFLIYFQGNSAPDKSGLPSDRFSAERTGGSVSTLTIQRTQQEDSAVYLCASSLAQGFTEAFFGQGTRLTVV.